This TCR beta chain was retrieved from a study of blood T cell repertoires in COVID-19. Clones were read by immunoSEQ multiplex PCR, and TCRdb kept only the in-frame ones, dropping some. This table holds about 260,000 clones, roughly 86% found once. This TCR was recovered from a man between 40 and 49 years old with active or convalescent COVID-19. Sequencing was carried out using peripheral blood.

For the CDR3, the DNA is TGCGCCAGCAGTGAAGGACAGCAAGAGACCCAGTACTTC. Protein sequence: CASSEGQQETQYF. The V gene is TRBV10-1, the J gene TRBJ2-5, with a possible D match to TRBD1 (6 bases). V was cut by 3 bases and J by 2 bases, with 7 bases left in between. There are 13 residues in the CDR3. The germline gives CDR1 WNHNN, CDR2 SYGVQD (reference sequence).